The following is a T cell receptor (beta chain) sequence with its context. Its antigen is not identified. The data originate from a study of shared clonotypes between healthy human individuals. Trimming left V 3 bases short and J 5 bases short, with 12 bases between. The CDR3 totals 14 residues. Germline lookup yields CDR1 LNHDA and CDR2 SQIVND (reference sequence). Study-wide findings and caveats: In general, naive subsets displayed greater estimated richness than memory subsets did. Generation probabilities of non-shared clonotypes were lower (relative to those shared by all four donors).

Donors were Caucasian adults residing in Nashville, Tennessee, USA. Deep-level running was used for the assay. Only in-frame clones appear in the TCRdb table, and some are missing; sequencing was by immunoSEQ multiplex PCR. Of a few million clones in the sample, just over 90% were seen once. The chain combines TRBV19 with TRBJ2-3, with a possible D match to TRBD2 (7 bases). The source material was naive CD4+ T cells sorted from blood. Indicated subset: CD45RA+ positively selected. This TCR was sampled from a man between 18 and 35 years old in good health. DNA of the CDR3: TGTGCCAGTAGTATCGGGGGGCAGGGAGATACGCAGTATTTT. It specifies CASSIGGQGDTQYF.